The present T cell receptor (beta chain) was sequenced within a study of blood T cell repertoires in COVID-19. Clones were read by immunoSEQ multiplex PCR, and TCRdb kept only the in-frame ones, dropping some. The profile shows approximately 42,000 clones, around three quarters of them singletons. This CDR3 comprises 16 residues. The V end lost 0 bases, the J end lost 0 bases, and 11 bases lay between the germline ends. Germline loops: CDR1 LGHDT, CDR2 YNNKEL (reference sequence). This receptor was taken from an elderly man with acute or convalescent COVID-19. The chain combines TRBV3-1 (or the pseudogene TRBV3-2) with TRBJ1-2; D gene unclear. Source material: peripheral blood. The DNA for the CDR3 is TGTGCCAGCAGCCAAGATTGGCGAGGTCCTAACTATGGCTACACCTTC. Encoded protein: CASSQDWRGPNYGYTF.